The rows below give T cell receptor beta chains drawn from one sample of a study of blood T cells in healthy people across ages. MiXCR, run by TCRdb on the 5' RACE reads, gives a single entry per CDR3 protein. The sample includes about 570,000 distinct CDR3 sequences, about 29% of them seen just once. Separately, the same data were catalogued under a study of T cells of mothers and their children.

The sample consisted of blood. The receptor set was obtained from a boy aged 2 to 10 in good health. CDR3s include the opening cysteine and the closing phenylalanine or tryptophan. The D gene is left open where the match is weak. A clone size is listed for some rows: how often the clone was seen (once, few, many), or a class if it is expanded.

D gene: NA
J gene: TRBJ2-4
clone size: once
V gene: TRBV11-2
CDR3 protein: CASSLPLAKNIQYF
CDR3 DNA: TGTGCCAGCAGCCTCCCCTTAGCCAAAAACATTCAGTACTTC

D gene: TRBD2
J gene: TRBJ2-1
clone size: once
V gene: TRBV20-1
CDR3 protein: CSGLGLAGGSSYNEQFF
CDR3 DNA: TGCAGTGGCCTGGGACTAGCGGGGGGTAGCTCCTACAATGAGCAGTTCTTC

D gene: NA
J gene: TRBJ1-4
clone size: NA
V gene: TRBV27
CDR3 protein: CASSSLGEAGEKLFF
CDR3 DNA: TGTGCCAGCAGTTCATTAGGGGAGGCGGGCGAAAAACTGTTTTTT

D gene: TRBD2
J gene: TRBJ2-1
clone size: few
V gene: TRBV7-2
CDR3 protein: CASSRTSGRYNEQFF
CDR3 DNA: TGTGCCAGCAGCCGGACTAGCGGGCGTTACAATGAGCAGTTCTTC

D gene: TRBD1
J gene: TRBJ1-4
clone size: few
V gene: TRBV27
CDR3 protein: CASSRQGLHNEKLFF
CDR3 DNA: TGTGCCAGCAGTCGACAGGGGCTGCATAATGAAAAACTGTTTTTT

D gene: NA
J gene: TRBJ2-3
clone size: NA
V gene: TRBV6-1
CDR3 protein: CASSATMTDTQYF
CDR3 DNA: TGTGCCAGCAGTGCGACCATGACAGATACGCAGTATTTT

D gene: TRBD2
J gene: TRBJ2-1
clone size: NA
V gene: TRBV27
CDR3 protein: CASSFQGLAGGPGNNEQFF
CDR3 DNA: TGTGCCAGCAGTTTCCAAGGACTAGCGGGGGGCCCCGGAAACAATGAACAGTTCTTC

D gene: TRBD1
J gene: TRBJ1-6
clone size: few
V gene: TRBV9
CDR3 protein: CASSVGAPGQGDSPLHF
CDR3 DNA: TGTGCCAGCAGCGTAGGGGCCCCGGGACAGGGAGATTCACCCCTCCACTTT

D gene: NA
J gene: TRBJ2-2
clone size: few
V gene: TRBV13
CDR3 protein: CASSPRQQGMVGELFF
CDR3 DNA: TGTGCCAGCAGCCCCCGACAGCAAGGGATGGTAGGGGAGCTGTTTTTT

D gene: NA
J gene: TRBJ2-7
clone size: few
V gene: TRBV6-5
CDR3 protein: CASSGDGNSYEQYF
CDR3 DNA: TGTGCCAGCAGTGGGGACGGAAACTCCTACGAGCAGTACTTC

D gene: NA
J gene: TRBJ2-3
clone size: NA
V gene: TRBV13
CDR3 protein: CASSLMGVADTQYF
CDR3 DNA: TGTGCCAGCAGCTTAATGGGGGTCGCAGATACGCAGTATTTT

D gene: NA
J gene: TRBJ2-6
clone size: NA
V gene: TRBV29-1
CDR3 protein: CSARKTGANVLTF
CDR3 DNA: TGCAGCGCCCGAAAAACTGGGGCCAACGTCCTGACTTTC

D gene: TRBD1
J gene: TRBJ1-2
clone size: NA
V gene: TRBV7-9
CDR3 protein: CASSWEGQRTNYGYTF
CDR3 DNA: TGTGCCAGCAGCTGGGAGGGACAGCGAACTAACTATGGCTACACCTTC

D gene: NA
J gene: TRBJ2-7
clone size: NA
V gene: TRBV6-2/TRBV6-3
CDR3 protein: CASSPGEEGNEQYF
CDR3 DNA: TGTGCCAGCAGTCCGGGAGAAGAAGGAAACGAGCAGTACTTC

D gene: TRBD1
J gene: TRBJ2-3
clone size: few
V gene: TRBV29-1
CDR3 protein: CSARPGTGVTDTQYF
CDR3 DNA: TGCAGCGCCCGCCCCGGGACAGGGGTGACAGATACGCAGTATTTT

D gene: NA
J gene: TRBJ2-7
clone size: NA
V gene: TRBV7-2
CDR3 protein: CASSLALGSTYEQYF
CDR3 DNA: TGTGCCAGCAGCTTAGCTCTCGGCAGTACCTACGAGCAGTACTTC

D gene: NA
J gene: TRBJ2-5
clone size: many
V gene: TRBV12-3/TRBV12-4
CDR3 protein: CASSLLGLQETQYF
CDR3 DNA: TGCGCCAGCAGCTTGCTGGGACTGCAAGAGACCCAGTACTTC

D gene: NA
J gene: TRBJ1-1
clone size: few
V gene: TRBV24-1
CDR3 protein: CATSERLNTEAFF
CDR3 DNA: TGTGCCACCAGTGAGAGGTTGAACACTGAAGCTTTCTTT

D gene: NA
J gene: TRBJ1-2
clone size: few
V gene: TRBV7-9
CDR3 protein: CASSNPAATYGYTF
CDR3 DNA: TGTGCCAGCAGCAACCCCGCGGCCACCTATGGCTACACCTTC

D gene: NA
J gene: TRBJ2-7
clone size: NA
V gene: TRBV20-1
CDR3 protein: CSASQGGSSYEQYF
CDR3 DNA: TGCAGTGCCTCGCAGGGGGGGAGCTCCTACGAGCAGTACTTC

D gene: TRBD2
J gene: TRBJ2-7
clone size: few
V gene: TRBV4-3
CDR3 protein: CASRRGLAGSYEQYF
CDR3 DNA: TGCGCCAGCAGGAGAGGACTAGCGGGATCCTACGAGCAGTACTTC

D gene: NA
J gene: TRBJ2-1
clone size: NA
V gene: TRBV10-3
CDR3 protein: CAIRRDTDNEQFF
CDR3 DNA: TGTGCCATCAGGCGGGACACGGACAATGAGCAGTTCTTC

D gene: NA
J gene: TRBJ2-2
clone size: NA
V gene: TRBV7-6
CDR3 protein: CASSLRAESGELFF
CDR3 DNA: TGTGCCAGCAGCTTAAGGGCCGAATCCGGGGAGCTGTTTTTT

D gene: NA
J gene: TRBJ2-1
clone size: NA
V gene: TRBV2
CDR3 protein: CASRSSLSYNEQFF
CDR3 DNA: TGTGCCAGCAGATCAAGCCTCTCCTACAATGAGCAGTTCTTC

D gene: NA
J gene: TRBJ2-1
clone size: NA
V gene: TRBV5-1
CDR3 protein: CASSLAVGVEAEQFF
CDR3 DNA: TGCGCCAGCAGCTTGGCCGTGGGGGTGGAGGCTGAGCAGTTCTTC

D gene: TRBD2
J gene: TRBJ2-1
clone size: NA
V gene: TRBV5-1
CDR3 protein: CASSPGTRWDEQFF
CDR3 DNA: TGCGCCAGCAGCCCTGGGACTAGATGGGATGAGCAGTTCTTC

D gene: TRBD2
J gene: TRBJ2-1
clone size: few
V gene: TRBV6-6
CDR3 protein: CASSGGGAYNEQFF
CDR3 DNA: TGTGCCAGCAGTGGCGGGGGGGCCTACAATGAGCAGTTCTTC

D gene: TRBD2
J gene: TRBJ2-5
clone size: NA
V gene: TRBV13
CDR3 protein: CASSTAGTSDSETQYF
CDR3 DNA: TGTGCCAGCAGCACGGCCGGGACTAGCGATTCAGAGACCCAGTACTTC

D gene: TRBD2
J gene: TRBJ2-4
clone size: NA
V gene: TRBV5-1
CDR3 protein: CASSPGLAGELAKNIQYF
CDR3 DNA: TGCGCCAGCAGCCCGGGACTAGCGGGGGAGCTAGCCAAAAACATTCAGTACTTC

D gene: NA
J gene: TRBJ2-7
clone size: NA
V gene: TRBV5-6
CDR3 protein: CASRGDGNSYEQYF
CDR3 DNA: TGTGCCAGCAGGGGGGACGGCAACTCCTACGAGCAGTACTTC

D gene: TRBD2
J gene: TRBJ2-3
clone size: NA
V gene: TRBV14
CDR3 protein: CASSQPSGGTDTQYF
CDR3 DNA: TGTGCCAGCAGCCAACCTAGCGGGGGCACAGATACGCAGTATTTT

D gene: NA
J gene: TRBJ1-5
clone size: NA
V gene: TRBV19
CDR3 protein: CASRVSGAGNQPQHF
CDR3 DNA: TGTGCCAGTAGGGTGTCGGGGGCGGGCAATCAGCCCCAGCATTTT

D gene: NA
J gene: TRBJ1-2
clone size: NA
V gene: TRBV6-5
CDR3 protein: CASAHNYGYTF
CDR3 DNA: TGTGCCAGCGCCCATAACTATGGCTACACCTTC

D gene: NA
J gene: TRBJ2-1
clone size: NA
V gene: TRBV5-1
CDR3 protein: CASSGVIGRGEQFF
CDR3 DNA: TGCGCCAGCAGCGGGGTAATAGGCAGAGGTGAGCAGTTCTTC

D gene: NA
J gene: TRBJ1-2
clone size: NA
V gene: TRBV24-1
CDR3 protein: CATSSGWAGHNYGYTF
CDR3 DNA: TGTGCCACCAGTTCAGGGTGGGCAGGGCATAACTATGGCTACACCTTC

D gene: NA
J gene: TRBJ2-3
clone size: NA
V gene: TRBV29-1
CDR3 protein: CSVGDNTDTQYF
CDR3 DNA: TGCAGCGTTGGGGACAACACAGATACGCAGTATTTT

D gene: NA
J gene: TRBJ1-5
clone size: few
V gene: TRBV12-3/TRBV12-4
CDR3 protein: CASSPRPRRIQPQHF
CDR3 DNA: TGTGCCAGCAGTCCTAGACCCCGACGGATTCAGCCCCAGCATTTT

D gene: NA
J gene: TRBJ1-2
clone size: few
V gene: TRBV18
CDR3 protein: CASSSTEDAGYGYTF
CDR3 DNA: TGTGCCAGCTCATCCACTGAGGATGCGGGCTATGGCTACACCTTC

D gene: NA
J gene: TRBJ2-7
clone size: NA
V gene: TRBV6-2/TRBV6-3
CDR3 protein: CASSMTGEQYF
CDR3 DNA: TGTGCCAGCAGTATGACGGGAGAGCAGTACTTC

D gene: NA
J gene: TRBJ1-4
clone size: NA
V gene: TRBV29-1
CDR3 protein: CSAVGGNEKLFF
CDR3 DNA: TGCAGCGCGGTCGGCGGGAATGAAAAACTGTTTTTT

D gene: TRBD2
J gene: TRBJ2-7
clone size: few
V gene: TRBV12-5
CDR3 protein: CASGQGTSGYEQYF
CDR3 DNA: TGTGCTAGTGGCCAAGGGACTAGCGGCTACGAGCAGTACTTC

D gene: TRBD2
J gene: TRBJ2-1
clone size: NA
V gene: TRBV10-3
CDR3 protein: CASGGASYERYF
CDR3 DNA: TGTGCCAGCGGGGGGGCCTCCTACGAGCGGTACTTC

D gene: NA
J gene: TRBJ1-6
clone size: NA
V gene: TRBV6-1
CDR3 protein: CASSDRGAANSPLHF
CDR3 DNA: TGTGCCAGCAGTGATCGCGGAGCGGCCAATTCACCCCTCCACTTT

D gene: NA
J gene: TRBJ1-2
clone size: few
V gene: TRBV30
CDR3 protein: CAWSAGLVYGYTF
CDR3 DNA: TGTGCCTGGAGTGCAGGTCTCGTCTATGGCTACACCTTC

D gene: NA
J gene: TRBJ2-7
clone size: NA
V gene: TRBV20-1
CDR3 protein: CSARVSGLRGEQYF
CDR3 DNA: TGCAGTGCTAGAGTATCCGGGCTCCGGGGAGAGCAGTACTTC

D gene: NA
J gene: TRBJ1-4
clone size: NA
V gene: TRBV5-1
CDR3 protein: CASSLDGSTTEKLFF
CDR3 DNA: TGCGCCAGCAGCTTGGACGGATCAACTACTGAAAAACTGTTTTTT

D gene: NA
J gene: TRBJ2-3
clone size: few
V gene: TRBV12-3/TRBV12-4
CDR3 protein: CASSLGSYTDTQYF
CDR3 DNA: TGTGCCAGCAGTTTAGGCAGTTACACAGATACGCAGTATTTT

D gene: NA
J gene: TRBJ1-1
clone size: NA
V gene: TRBV20-1
CDR3 protein: CSATRQPTEAFF
CDR3 DNA: TGCAGTGCAACACGACAGCCCACTGAAGCTTTCTTT

D gene: NA
J gene: TRBJ2-4
clone size: NA
V gene: TRBV14
CDR3 protein: CASSTRGLAKNIQYF
CDR3 DNA: TGTGCCAGCAGCACGAGGGGACTAGCCAAAAACATTCAGTACTTC

D gene: NA
J gene: TRBJ1-2
clone size: NA
V gene: TRBV20-1
CDR3 protein: CSAPGSPNYGYTF
CDR3 DNA: TGCAGTGCTCCCGGATCCCCCAACTATGGCTACACCTTC

D gene: NA
J gene: TRBJ1-1
clone size: NA
V gene: TRBV5-1
CDR3 protein: CASSLDRQGLAEAFF
CDR3 DNA: TGCGCCAGCAGCTTGGATCGGCAGGGATTGGCTGAAGCTTTCTTT

D gene: TRBD2
J gene: TRBJ2-3
clone size: few
V gene: TRBV10-3
CDR3 protein: CAISLAGGDTQYF
CDR3 DNA: TGTGCCATCAGCCTAGCGGGGGGAGATACGCAGTATTTT

D gene: TRBD1
J gene: TRBJ2-5
clone size: NA
V gene: TRBV15
CDR3 protein: CATSSYRGMKGETQYF
CDR3 DNA: TGTGCCACCAGCAGTTACAGGGGGATGAAAGGAGAGACCCAGTACTTC

D gene: TRBD1
J gene: TRBJ1-2
clone size: NA
V gene: TRBV2
CDR3 protein: CASKKIAGGSYGYTF
CDR3 DNA: TGTGCCAGCAAGAAGATAGCAGGGGGCTCCTATGGCTACACCTTC

D gene: NA
J gene: TRBJ1-1
clone size: NA
V gene: TRBV6-2/TRBV6-3
CDR3 protein: CASSRRGAEAFF
CDR3 DNA: TGTGCCAGCAGCCGTCGGGGGGCTGAAGCTTTCTTT

D gene: TRBD1
J gene: TRBJ2-3
clone size: NA
V gene: TRBV12-3/TRBV12-4
CDR3 protein: CASSPAGQGTDTQYF
CDR3 DNA: TGTGCCAGCAGTCCCGCGGGACAGGGCACAGATACGCAGTATTTT

D gene: TRBD1
J gene: TRBJ2-3
clone size: NA
V gene: TRBV3-1
CDR3 protein: CASSRSGQGLTDTQYF
CDR3 DNA: TGTGCCAGCAGCCGCTCGGGACAGGGACTCACAGATACGCAGTATTTT

D gene: TRBD2
J gene: TRBJ2-5
clone size: NA
V gene: TRBV3-1
CDR3 protein: CASSPGTMQEAQYF
CDR3 DNA: TGTGCCAGCAGCCCCGGGACTATGCAAGAGGCCCAGTACTTC

D gene: NA
J gene: TRBJ2-3
clone size: NA
V gene: TRBV7-5
CDR3 protein: CISVSEASLGSGRIYTQYF
CDR3 DNA: NA

D gene: TRBD1
J gene: TRBJ1-2
clone size: NA
V gene: TRBV30
CDR3 protein: CAWDRGVNYGYTF
CDR3 DNA: TGTGCCTGGGACAGGGGAGTTAACTATGGCTACACCTTC